The next 22 T cell receptor beta chains were all read from a single sample in a study of cytomegalovirus exposure and HLA in healthy donors. Vbeta (60) and Jbeta (13) primers were used in the PCR. Only in-frame clones appear in the TCRdb table, and some are missing; sequencing was by immunoSEQ multiplex PCR. The table shows about 130,000 clones, with 15% to 20% occurring only once. Input material: PBMCs. The receptors were gathered from a female donor in good health and CMV-seropositive.

This clone was seen only a few times. The chain joins TRBV30 to TRBJ1-6; D uncertain. This CDR3 has 14 residues. V lost 3 bases to trimming and J lost 7 bases, with 13 bases between them. CDR1 is GTSNPN and CDR2 is SVGIG in the germline V gene (reference sequence). The CDR3 DNA sequence: TGTGCCTGGAGGCCTACGAGTACCAATTCACCCCTCCACTTT. This sequence encodes CAWRPTSTNSPLHF.

The chain carries TRBV7-2 and TRBJ2-7, with D maybe TRBD2 (5 bases). CDR3 length: 15 residues. V lost 1 base, J lost 3 bases, and 13 bases lay in between. Germline CDR1 and CDR2: SGHTA and FQGNSA. The CDR3 sequence: CASSLVSDYIYEQYF. CDR3 coding DNA: TGTGCCAGCAGCTTAGTTAGCGACTACATCTACGAGCAGTACTTC.

The sample holds a few counts of this clone. This sequence joins TRBV5-4 and TRBJ1-2; TRBD1 agrees at 9 bases. With V trimmed by 3 bases and J by 6 bases, 12 bases remained unmatched. CDR3 length: 16 amino acids. The germline gives CDR1 SGHNT, CDR2 YYREEE (reference sequence). CDR3 region: CASSSRIGQGQHGYTF. DNA for the CDR3: TGTGCCAGCAGCTCAAGGATAGGACAGGGGCAGCATGGCTACACCTTC.

The chain couples TRBV9 to TRBJ1-6; 7 nucleotides align to TRBD1. The CDR3 is 14 residues long. J lost 10 bases, V lost 3 bases, and 7 bases had no gene match. CDR1 and CDR2 from the germline V gene are SGDLS and YYNGEE. The CDR3 loop reads CASSGNRGGSPLHF. In DNA, the CDR3 is TGTGCCAGCAGCGGGAACAGGGGAGGATCACCCCTCCACTTT. The full variable domain, with the rest looked up from reference TRBV9 and TRBJ1-6, is DSGVTQTPKHLITATGQRVTLRCSPRSGDLSVYWYQQSLDQGLQFLIQYYNGEERAKGNILERFSAQQFPDLHSELNLSSLELGDSALYFCASSGNRGGSPLHFGNGTRLTVT.

V usage is TRBV6-1 and J usage is TRBJ1-5; D is possibly TRBD1 (5 bases). With 2 bases removed from V and 6 bases from J, the gap between germline ends came to 17 bases. The CDR3 has 16 amino acids. Germline-derived CDR1 and CDR2 are MNHNS and SASEGT. In nucleotides, the CDR3 is TGTGCCAGCAGTGAACTGTCCCCCGGGGGTGGTCAGCCCCAGCATTTT. It encodes CASSELSPGGGQPQHF.

The V gene is TRBV7-9, the J gene TRBJ2-1, with D hard to call. CDR3 length: 13 residues. With 1 base removed from V and 9 bases from J, the gap between germline ends came to 10 bases. CDR1 and CDR2 from the germline V gene are SEHNR and FQNEAQ (reference sequence). CDR3 sequence (DNA): TGTGCCAGCAGCTTAGTGTCGTCCGGTGAGCAGTTCTTC. Amino acids: CASSLVSSGEQFF. The whole variable domain, filled in from reference TRBV7-9 and TRBJ2-1, reads DTGVSQNPRHKITKRGQNVTFRCDPISEHNRLYWYRQTLGQGPEFLTYFQNEAQLEKSRLLSDRFSAERPKGSFSTLEIQRTEQGDSAMYLCASSLVSSGEQFFGPGTRLTVL.

Only a few counts were recorded for this clone. The chain carries TRBV18 and TRBJ1-2, with unresolved D. V was cut by 2 bases and J by 3 bases, with 13 bases left in between. The CDR3 has 15 residues. CDR1 and CDR2 (germline): KGHSH, LQKENI. The CDR3 nucleotides read TGTGCCAGCTCACCAACAGAACTGAGTCACTATGGCTACACCTTC. This sequence encodes CASSPTELSHYGYTF. The full variable domain, rest sourced from reference TRBV18 and TRBJ1-2, is NAGVMQNPRHLVRRRGQEARLRCSPMKGHSHVYWYRQLPEEGLKFMVYLQKENIIDESGMPKERFSAEFPKEGPSILRIQQVVRGDSAAYFCASSPTELSHYGYTFGSGTRLTVV.

This chain uses TRBV30 with TRBJ1-1; D possibly corresponds to TRBD1 (6 bases). The V and J ends lost 8 bases and 3 bases respectively, with 16 bases between them. The germline gives CDR1 GTSNPN, CDR2 SVGIG (reference sequence). This CDR3 comprises 13 residues. This CDR3 is CAGRLQGHTEAFF. The CDR3 region has the DNA TGTGCCGGGCGCTTACAGGGACACACTGAAGCTTTCTTT.

This chain links TRBV5-1 with TRBJ1-1; maybe TRBD1 (5 bases). CDR1 and CDR2 from the germline V gene are SGHRS and YFSETQ. This CDR3 is built from 15 residues. The V gene lost 0 bases and the J gene lost 5 bases, with 14 bases spanning the gap. The DNA of the CDR3 is TGCGCCAGCAGCTTGGCACAGGTAAAAGGAACTGAAGCTTTCTTT. The encoded protein is CASSLAQVKGTEAFF.

The gene calls are TRBV5-4 and TRBJ2-1; a possible D gene is TRBD1 (5 bases). V was cut by 4 bases and J by 6 bases, with 11 bases left in between. CDR1 is SGHNT and CDR2 is YYREEE in the germline V gene (reference sequence). The CDR3 has 13 amino acids. The CDR3 nucleotides read TGTGCCAGCAGCAGGGGTTTCGGCAATGAGCAGTTCTTC. Residues: CASSRGFGNEQFF.

Comments on this clone: Additional DNA sequences in this sample encode the identical CDR3. The chain has TRBV9 and TRBJ1-1; possible D gene TRBD1, 6 bases. Trimming pared 2 bases from V and 0 bases from J, leaving 8 bases between. CDR3 size: 14 residues. CDR1 and CDR2 from the germline V gene are SGDLS and YYNGEE. The CDR3 region is CASSVGAMNTEAFF. The CDR3 DNA follows: TGTGCCAGCAGCGTGGGGGCCATGAACACTGAAGCTTTCTTT.

The chain carries TRBV4-1 and TRBJ2-5; 7 nucleotides match TRBD1. The ends lost 0 bases at V and 5 bases at J; junction bases unmatched: 6. Germline V gene data show CDR1 as MGHRA and CDR2 as YSYEKL. The CDR3 is 15 residues long. The CDR3, as DNA: TGCGCCAGCAGCCAAGATTTAGGGGGCTGGGAGACCCAGTACTTC. This gives the protein CASSQDLGGWETQYF.

This chain joins TRBV28 and TRBJ2-5; 8 positions match TRBD1. Germline V lookup: CDR1 MDHEN, CDR2 SYDVKM. Germline trimming cut 5 bases from V and 3 bases from J; bases unmatched to any gene: 2. The CDR3 extends over 13 amino acids. CDR3 in amino acids: CASSPDREETQYF. In DNA, the CDR3 is TGTGCCAGCAGTCCGGACAGGGAAGAGACCCAGTACTTC.

In its sample, this clone was seen a few times. The chain recombines TRBV7-2 with TRBJ2-7; D perhaps matches TRBD1 (7 bases). V was trimmed by 7 bases and J by 4 bases, leaving 17 bases between them. The germline CDR1 and CDR2 sequences are SGHTA and FQGNSA. The CDR3 runs to 14 residues. CDR3 in amino acids: CASNMGGQIYEQYF. CDR3 nucleotides: TGTGCCAGCAACATGGGGGGACAGATATACGAGCAGTACTTC.

The chain links TRBV28 to TRBJ2-7; perhaps TRBD1 as D (5 bases). V lost 3 bases and J 6 bases, leaving 18 bases between the germline ends. The V gene's germline CDR1 is MDHEN and CDR2 SYDVKM. The CDR3 is 15 amino acids. The CDR3 here is CASSFTGGPSVEQYF. The CDR3 DNA reads as TGTGCCAGCAGTTTCACAGGCGGTCCCTCGGTCGAGCAGTACTTC.

This clone occurred once. This chain joins TRBV27 and TRBJ2-3; 16 bases are shared with TRBD2. The CDR3 loop spans 15 amino acids. Germline-derived CDR1 and CDR2 are MNHEY and SMNVEV (reference sequence). Trimming removed 4 bases from V and 8 bases from J; junction bases left unmatched: 3. The CDR3 reads CASSSGTSGGGTQYF. Written as DNA, the CDR3 is TGTGCCAGCAGTTCCGGGACTAGCGGGGGGGGTACGCAGTATTTT.

The chain has TRBV4-2 and TRBJ2-3; 10 bases map to TRBD2. V lost 0 bases and J lost 8; bases outside the gene matches: 8. The germline V gene encodes CDR1 LGHNA and CDR2 YNFKEQ. The CDR3 runs 16 residues. The CDR3 DNA reads as TGTGCCAGCAGCCAAGAAGTTCTCCTAGCGGGAGCTACGCAGTATTTT. Translating it yields CASSQEVLLAGATQYF.

This clone was seen only a few times. The chain employs TRBV6-6 and TRBJ1-4, with 9 bases that match TRBD1. Losses at the gene ends were 6 bases for V and 5 bases for J; bases not matched to a gene: 4. This CDR3 is built from 14 residues. CDR1 and CDR2 from the germline V gene are MNHNY and SVGAGI (reference sequence). In nucleotides, the CDR3 is TGTGCCAGCAGACCCACAGGGGGCAATGAAAAACTGTTTTTT. Its protein product is CASRPTGGNEKLFF.

This clone was counted a few times. The gene calls are TRBV6-5 and TRBJ1-2; the match to TRBD1 covers 7 bases. Unmatched junction bases numbered 2, after V lost 0 bases and J lost 4 bases. Germline V lookup: CDR1 MNHEY, CDR2 SVGAGI. The CDR3 is 14 amino acids. The CDR3 DNA reads as TGTGCCAGCAGTTACTCGGGGACAGTCTATGGCTACACCTTC. This sequence encodes CASSYSGTVYGYTF.

The chain links TRBV27 to TRBJ2-1; 9 bases fit TRBD2. CDR3 size: 16 residues. Germline assignment: CDR1 MNHEY and CDR2 SMNVEV (reference sequence). V was pared by 5 bases and J by 5 bases, with 10 bases of the junction left unmatched. The CDR3 protein is CASSTGTSYVNNEQFF. The CDR3 bases are TGTGCCAGCAGTACCGGGACTAGCTACGTGAACAATGAGCAGTTCTTC.

This clone was detected only a few times. This CDR3 reads CASSRGDWETQYF. In DNA form, the CDR3 reads TGTGCCAGCAGCAGGGGCGATTGGGAGACCCAGTACTTC. V is TRBV9 and J is TRBJ2-5, with TRBD1 as a possible D gene (5 bases). Germline values: CDR1 SGDLS, CDR2 YYNGEE. The CDR3 totals 13 residues. V lost 4 bases, J lost 5 bases, and 12 bases lay in between.

This rearrangement joins TRBV2 to TRBJ2-1; perhaps TRBD2 as D (6 bases). Germline V gene data show CDR1 as SNHLY and CDR2 as FYNNEI. CDR3 length equals 12 residues. V dropped 9 bases and J dropped 10 bases, with 16 bases sitting between them. The CDR3 DNA is TGTGCCAGTCCAGGAGGGCCTCAAGAGCAGTTCTTC. Protein: CASPGGPQEQFF.